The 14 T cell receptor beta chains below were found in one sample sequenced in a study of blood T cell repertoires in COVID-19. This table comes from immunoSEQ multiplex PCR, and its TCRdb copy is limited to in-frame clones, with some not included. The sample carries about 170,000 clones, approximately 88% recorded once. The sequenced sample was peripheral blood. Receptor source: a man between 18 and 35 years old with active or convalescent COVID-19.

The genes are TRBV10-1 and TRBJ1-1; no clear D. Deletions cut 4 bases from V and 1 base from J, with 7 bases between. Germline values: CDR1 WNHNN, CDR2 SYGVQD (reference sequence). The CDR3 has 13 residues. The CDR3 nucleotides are TGCGCCAGCAGTGTGAGTTCGAACACTGAAGCTTTCTTT. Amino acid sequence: CASSVSSNTEAFF.

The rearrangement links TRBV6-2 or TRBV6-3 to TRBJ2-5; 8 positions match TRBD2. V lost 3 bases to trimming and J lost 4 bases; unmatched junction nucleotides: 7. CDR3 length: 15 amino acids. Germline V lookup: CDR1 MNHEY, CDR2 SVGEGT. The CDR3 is CASSYFFGGGETQYF. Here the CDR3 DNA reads TGTGCCAGCAGTTATTTCTTCGGGGGGGGAGAGACCCAGTACTTC.

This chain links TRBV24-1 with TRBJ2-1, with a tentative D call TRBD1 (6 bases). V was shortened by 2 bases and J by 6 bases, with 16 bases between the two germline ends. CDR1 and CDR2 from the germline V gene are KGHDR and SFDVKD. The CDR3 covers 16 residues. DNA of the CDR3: TGTGCCACCAGTGATTCCGGGACAAGTTTGGGCAATGAGCAGTTCTTC. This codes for CATSDSGTSLGNEQFF.

CDR3 region: CASSFPGSYNEQFF. DNA of the CDR3: TGTGCCAGCAGCTTCCCTGGTAGCTACAATGAGCAGTTCTTC. V and J are TRBV5-4 and TRBJ2-1; no clear D. V lost 2 bases and J lost 3, with 9 bases in between. The CDR3 sequence is 14 residues long. The germline V gene has CDR1 SGHNT and CDR2 YYREEE (reference sequence).

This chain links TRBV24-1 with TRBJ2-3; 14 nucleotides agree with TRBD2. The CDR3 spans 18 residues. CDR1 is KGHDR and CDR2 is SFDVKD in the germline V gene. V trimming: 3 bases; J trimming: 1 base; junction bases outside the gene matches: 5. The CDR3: CATSDPRGLAGGTDTQYF. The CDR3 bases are TGTGCCACCAGTGATCCCAGGGGACTAGCGGGAGGCACAGATACGCAGTATTTT.

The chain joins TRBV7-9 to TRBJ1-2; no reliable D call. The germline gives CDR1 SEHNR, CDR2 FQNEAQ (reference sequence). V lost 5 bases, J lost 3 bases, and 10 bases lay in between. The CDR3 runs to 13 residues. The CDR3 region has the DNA TGTGCCAGCAGCCCTCAGACTTACTATGGCTACACCTTC. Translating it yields CASSPQTYYGYTF. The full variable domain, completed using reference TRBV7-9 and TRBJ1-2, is DTGVSQNPRHKITKRGQNVTFRCDPISEHNRLYWYRQTLGQGPEFLTYFQNEAQLEKSRLLSDRFSAERPKGSFSTLEIQRTEQGDSAMYLCASSPQTYYGYTFGSGTRLTVV.

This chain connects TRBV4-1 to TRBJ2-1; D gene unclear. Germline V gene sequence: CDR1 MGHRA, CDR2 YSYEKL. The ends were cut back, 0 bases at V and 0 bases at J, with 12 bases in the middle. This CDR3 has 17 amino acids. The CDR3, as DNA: TGCGCCAGCAGCCAAGATCATAGATTGAGCTCCTACAATGAGCAGTTCTTC. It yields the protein CASSQDHRLSSYNEQFF.

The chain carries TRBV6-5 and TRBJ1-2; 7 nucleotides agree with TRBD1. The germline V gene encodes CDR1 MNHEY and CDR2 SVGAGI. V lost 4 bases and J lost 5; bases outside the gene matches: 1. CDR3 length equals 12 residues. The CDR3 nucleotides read TGTGCCAGCAGTTCAGGGGGGTATGGCTACACCTTC. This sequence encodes CASSSGGYGYTF.

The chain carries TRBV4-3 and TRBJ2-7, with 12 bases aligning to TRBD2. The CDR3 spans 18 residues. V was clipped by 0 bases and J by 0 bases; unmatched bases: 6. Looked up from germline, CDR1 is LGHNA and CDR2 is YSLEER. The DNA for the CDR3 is TGCGCCAGCAGCCAAGAATGGGGACTAGCGGGCCGCTCCTACGAGCAGTACTTC. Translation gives CASSQEWGLAGRSYEQYF.

CDR3 nucleotides: TGTGCCATCGGACCCGGAGGGGAGTACACTGAAGCTTTCTTT. Its protein product is CAIGPGGEYTEAFF. The rearrangement uses TRBV10-3 and TRBJ1-1, with D possibly being TRBD1 (5 bases). The germline V gene has CDR1 ENHRY and CDR2 SYGVKD. V lost 8 bases and J lost 3, with 16 bases in between. The CDR3 spans 14 residues.

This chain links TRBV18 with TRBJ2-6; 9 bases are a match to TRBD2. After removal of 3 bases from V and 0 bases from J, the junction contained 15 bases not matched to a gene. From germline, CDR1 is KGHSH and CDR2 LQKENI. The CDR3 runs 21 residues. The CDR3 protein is CASSPGLKPGLANSGANVLTF. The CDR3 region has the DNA TGTGCCAGCTCACCGGGACTGAAACCGGGACTAGCTAACTCTGGGGCCAACGTCCTGACTTTC.

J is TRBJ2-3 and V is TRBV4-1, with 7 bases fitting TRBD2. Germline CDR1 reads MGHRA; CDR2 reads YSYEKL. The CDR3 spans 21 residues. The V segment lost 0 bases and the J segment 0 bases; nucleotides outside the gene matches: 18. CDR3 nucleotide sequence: TGCGCCAGCAGCCAAGATCCTCCGGGTAGCGGGCCCACCTTTAGCACAGATACGCAGTATTTT. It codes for CASSQDPPGSGPTFSTDTQYF.

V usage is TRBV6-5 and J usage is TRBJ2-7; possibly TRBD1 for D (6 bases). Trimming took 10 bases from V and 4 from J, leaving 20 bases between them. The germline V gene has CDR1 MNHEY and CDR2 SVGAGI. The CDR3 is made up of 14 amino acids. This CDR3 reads CATTGWTEGYEQYF. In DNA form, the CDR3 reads TGTGCCACCACAGGGTGGACAGAAGGGTACGAGCAGTACTTC.

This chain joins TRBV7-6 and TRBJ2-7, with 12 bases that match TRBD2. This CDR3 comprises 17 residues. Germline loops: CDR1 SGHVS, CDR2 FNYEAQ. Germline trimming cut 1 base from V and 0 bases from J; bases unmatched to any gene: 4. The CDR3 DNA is TGTGCCAGCAGCTTAGGGACTAGCGGGGTGAGCTCCTACGAGCAGTACTTC. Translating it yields CASSLGTSGVSSYEQYF.